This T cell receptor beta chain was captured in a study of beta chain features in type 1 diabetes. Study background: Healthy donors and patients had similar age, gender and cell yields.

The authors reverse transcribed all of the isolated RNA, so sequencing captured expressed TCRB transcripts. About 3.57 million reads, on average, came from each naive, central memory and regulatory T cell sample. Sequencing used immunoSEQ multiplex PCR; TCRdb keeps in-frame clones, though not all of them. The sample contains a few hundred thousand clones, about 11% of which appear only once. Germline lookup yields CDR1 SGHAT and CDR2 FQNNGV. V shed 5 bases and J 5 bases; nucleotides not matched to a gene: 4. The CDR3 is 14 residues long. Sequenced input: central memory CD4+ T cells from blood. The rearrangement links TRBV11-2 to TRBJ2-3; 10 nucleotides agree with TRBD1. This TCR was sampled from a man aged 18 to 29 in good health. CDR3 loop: CASSPGTGEDTQYF. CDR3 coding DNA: TGTGCCAGCAGCCCGGGGACAGGGGAAGATACGCAGTATTTT.